The 8 T cell receptor beta chains listed next were all sequenced from one sample in a study of blood T cells in healthy people across ages (dated by TCRdb to between 2014 and 2016). The library was obtained by 5' RACE. Data came from an Illumina HiSeq 2500. The second PCR ran for roughly 7 to 11 cycles and used a J-beta primer mix along with a sample-barcoded 5' primer. TCRdb trimmed public reads at Q25 via fastp, called clones via MiXCR and kept in-frame beta chains. Entries are consolidated by CDR3 protein sequence, retaining the most common genes and DNA. For this sample the table gives 1.5 million to 2 million distinct CDR3 sequences, of which about 49% were detected only once. The ten largest clonotypes hold roughly 2.1% of the sample. The source material was blood. These receptors were taken from a woman in her forties in good health.

The CDR3 sequence: CATSRGPAAPNQPQHF. CDR3 nucleotide sequence: TGTGCCACCAGCAGGGGCCCAGCGGCCCCCAATCAGCCCCAGCATTTT. This chain connects TRBV15 to TRBJ1-5; D uncertain. The CDR3 covers 16 residues. The V end was cut by 3 bases, the J end by 3 bases, with 15 bases between. Per the germline V gene, CDR1 is LNHNV and CDR2 is YYDKDF (reference sequence). The full variable domain, its missing parts supplied by reference TRBV15 and TRBJ1-5, is DAMVIQNPRYQVTQFGKPVTLSCSQTLNHNVMYWYQQKSSQAPKLLFHYYDKDFNNEADTPDNFQSRRPNTSFCFLDIRSPGLGDTAMYLCATSRGPAAPNQPQHFGDGTRLSIL.

This chain uses TRBV5-1 with TRBJ2-1; 8 nucleotides agree with TRBD1. Unmatched junction bases numbered 2, after V lost 4 bases and J lost 5 bases. CDR1 is SGHRS and CDR2 is YFSETQ in the germline V gene. CDR3 length: 13 residues. CDR3 in amino acids: CASSVTGDNEQFF. The CDR3 nucleotides are TGCGCCAGCAGCGTGACAGGGGACAATGAGCAGTTCTTC.

The rearrangement uses TRBV4-2 and TRBJ2-5, with D unclear. The CDR3 runs 15 residues. CDR1 is LGHNA, CDR2 YNFKEQ, per germline. The V end was cut by 1 base, the J end by 1 base, with 10 bases between. This chain's CDR3 is CASSQGMLVQETQYF. CDR3 nucleotide sequence: TGTGCCAGCAGCCAAGGAATGCTCGTCCAAGAGACCCAGTACTTC.

This clonotype was detected only a few times. The chain carries TRBV5-1 and TRBJ2-5; D is uncertain. Germline V lookup: CDR1 SGHRS, CDR2 YFSETQ. V shed 4 bases and J shed 4 bases, with 14 bases lying between them. The CDR3 is 14 residues long. Written as DNA, the CDR3 is TGCGCCAGCAGCACGGCTGGTAGTAGAGAGACCCAGTACTTC. It yields the protein CASSTAGSRETQYF.

The rearrangement links TRBV7-9 to TRBJ1-2; 8 bases line up with TRBD1. The V and J ends lost 0 bases and 10 bases, in that order; junction bases with no gene match: 7. The CDR3 totals 14 residues. The germline CDR1 and CDR2 sequences are SEHNR and FQNEAQ (reference sequence). The DNA for the CDR3 is TGTGCCAGCAGCTTAGCGTTCGGGACAGGTGCCTACACCTTC. This codes for CASSLAFGTGAYTF.

The rearrangement links TRBV20-1 to TRBJ2-5, with TRBD2 identical over 8 bases. The end of the DNA aligns better with TRBJ2-7, so the J call may be wrong. CDR3 length: 11 residues. CDR1 DFQATT and CDR2 SNEGSKA come from the germline V gene (reference sequence). The CDR3 sequence: CSALAGSEQYF. Written as DNA, the CDR3 is TGCAGTGCTTTAGCGGGGAGCGAGCAGTACTTC.

The chain has TRBV28 and TRBJ2-5; 11 nucleotides line up with TRBD2. Germline-derived CDR1 and CDR2 are MDHEN and SYDVKM. The CDR3 runs to 16 residues. V lost 3 bases and J lost 1; bases outside the gene matches: 4. CDR3 sequence (DNA): TGTGCCAGCAGTTTCAGACTAGCGGGGTTCCAAGAGACCCAGTACTTC. This sequence encodes CASSFRLAGFQETQYF.

There are many counts of this clonotype. The chain is built from TRBV29-1 and TRBJ2-5; D call uncertain. Germline CDR1 reads SQVTM; CDR2 reads ANQGSEA. The length of the CDR3 is 12 residues. Trimming left V 7 bases short and J 2 bases short, with 11 bases between. The CDR3, as DNA: TGCAGCGGGTTAGGTGTTCAAGAGACCCAGTACTTC. As protein: CSGLGVQETQYF.